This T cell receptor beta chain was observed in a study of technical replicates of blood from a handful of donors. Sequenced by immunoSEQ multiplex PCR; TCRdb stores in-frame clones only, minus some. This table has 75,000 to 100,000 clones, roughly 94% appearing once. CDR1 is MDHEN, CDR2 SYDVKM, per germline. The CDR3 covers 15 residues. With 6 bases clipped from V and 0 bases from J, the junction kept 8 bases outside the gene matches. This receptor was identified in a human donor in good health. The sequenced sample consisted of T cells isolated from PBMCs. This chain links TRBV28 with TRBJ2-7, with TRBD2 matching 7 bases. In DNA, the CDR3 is TGTGCCAGCAGGAAAGGCGGGGGTAGCTCCTACGAGCAGTACTTC. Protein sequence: CASRKGGGSSYEQYF.